This TCR beta chain was identified in a study of PD-L1 blockade in urothelial cancer. Study-level information: The median number of T cells present in blood samples was approximately 140,000.

This table comes from immunoSEQ multiplex PCR, and its TCRdb copy is limited to in-frame clones, with some not included. The table has 95,000 or so clones, roughly 91% seen once. Time point noted: pretreatment peripheral blood. The V gene lost 7 bases and the J gene lost 2 bases, with 12 bases spanning the gap. CDR3 length equals 13 residues. Per germline, CDR1 SNHLY and CDR2 FYNNEI. This material consisted of PBMCs, taken around atezolizumab (anti-PD-L1) treatment. The chain carries TRBV2 and TRBJ2-7; D perhaps matches TRBD1 (6 bases). This sequence originates from a man aged 55 to 70 with urothelial cancer. CDR3 DNA sequence: TGTGCCAGCACTGGGGGACATGCCTACGAGCAGTACTTC. Translation gives CASTGGHAYEQYF.